These 23 T cell receptor beta chains were sequenced from one sample in a study of blood T cell repertoires in COVID-19. Sequenced by immunoSEQ multiplex PCR; TCRdb stores in-frame clones only, minus some. The sample yields under 130,000 clones, roughly 80% seen once. The sequencing input was peripheral blood. The receptors come from a woman aged 80 or older with acute or convalescent COVID-19.

The genes are TRBV5-1 and TRBJ1-5; no clear D gene. From germline, CDR1 is SGHRS and CDR2 YFSETQ. The V end lost 0 bases, the J end lost 4 bases, and 5 bases lay between the germline ends. CDR3 length: 13 amino acids. The CDR3 protein is CASSLDPNQPQHF. The CDR3 nucleotides read TGCGCCAGCAGCTTGGATCCTAATCAGCCCCAGCATTTT. Full variable domain (missing parts from reference TRBV5-1 and TRBJ1-5): KAGVTQTPRYLIKTRGQQVTLSCSPISGHRSVSWYQQTPGQGLQFLFEYFSETQRNKGNFPGRFSGRQFSNSRSEMNVSTLELGDSALYLCASSLDPNQPQHFGDGTRLSIL.

The V and J genes are TRBV16 and TRBJ2-7; 9 bases match TRBD1. The CDR3 is made up of 15 amino acids. Unmatched junction bases numbered 6, after V lost 4 bases and J lost 2 bases. Looked up from germline, CDR1 is KGHSY and CDR2 is FQNENV. CDR3 sequence: CASSRGTGKTYEQYF. CDR3 sequence (DNA): TGTGCCAGCAGCCGAGGGACAGGGAAAACCTACGAGCAGTACTTC.

This clone was observed a single time. The V and J genes are TRBV6-5 and TRBJ2-1; D gene unclear. This CDR3 region has 13 residues. The ends were cut back, 6 bases at V and 7 bases at J, with 13 bases in the middle. The germline CDR1 and CDR2 sequences are MNHEY and SVGAGI. CDR3 bases: TGTGCCAGCAGCCCCCCAGGCCGGAATGAGCAGTTCTTC. It yields the protein CASSPPGRNEQFF.

This chain links TRBV6-5 with TRBJ2-1; 16 bases are shared with TRBD2. CDR1 and CDR2 from the germline V gene are MNHEY and SVGAGI. The CDR3 consists of 15 residues. The junction had 5 bases not matched to a gene; V was cut back by 6 bases and J by 9 bases. CDR3 sequence (DNA): TGTGCCAGCAGAGGGACTAGCGGGAGGGCCGGTGAGCAGTTCTTC. Protein: CASRGTSGRAGEQFF.

The chain employs TRBV10-2 and TRBJ1-4, with TRBD1 matching over 8 bases. Trimming at V came to 5 bases and at J to 13 bases, leaving 21 bases not matched to a gene. The CDR3 runs to 17 residues. Germline assignment: CDR1 WSHSY and CDR2 SAAADI. This chain's CDR3 is CASSSDSRDRPGHRLFF. Here the CDR3 DNA reads TGCGCCAGCAGTTCAGACTCCCGGGACAGGCCTGGTCATCGACTGTTTTTT.

This chain connects TRBV29-1 to TRBJ2-3, with 9 bases that match TRBD2. This CDR3 has 14 residues. The V gene end was trimmed by 2 bases and the J gene end by 6 bases; junction bases not matched to a gene: 6. CDR1 and CDR2 (germline): SQVTM, ANQGSEA. The CDR3 DNA sequence: TGCAGCGTTGAATCAGCGGGAGGTGCGGATACGCAGTATTTT. It yields the protein CSVESAGGADTQYF.

V gene TRBV7-2 combines with J gene TRBJ1-2, with TRBD1 as a possible D gene (5 bases). Germline assignment: CDR1 SGHTA and CDR2 FQGNSA. V lost 5 bases, J lost 2 bases, and 9 bases lay in between. CDR3 length: 13 amino acids. CDR3: CASSPRVNYGYTF. The DNA for the CDR3 is TGTGCCAGCAGCCCCAGGGTCAACTATGGCTACACCTTC.

The rearrangement links TRBV10-3 to TRBJ2-7, with 10 bases that match TRBD2. The CDR3 totals 15 residues. V trimming: 0 bases; J trimming: 5 bases; junction bases outside the gene matches: 4. Germline assignment: CDR1 ENHRY and CDR2 SYGVKD. The CDR3: CAISESSGRADEQYF. The CDR3 DNA reads as TGTGCCATCAGTGAGTCAAGCGGGAGGGCCGACGAGCAGTACTTC.

At least ten counts were recorded for this clone. This chain uses TRBV6-2 or TRBV6-3 with TRBJ1-6; weak D call: TRBD1 (5 bases). The germline V and J ends were trimmed by 6 bases and 6 bases, with 12 bases remaining between them. Germline assignment: CDR1 MNHEY and CDR2 SVGEGT. The CDR3 length is 14 residues. CDR3 in DNA: TGTGCCAGCAGCTCCGACAGACCTAATTCACCCCTCCACTTT. Protein product: CASSSDRPNSPLHF.

The J gene is TRBJ2-1, the V gene TRBV11-2; 9 bases agree with TRBD2. V gave up 5 bases and J gave up 0 bases; unmatched junction bases: 14. Germline V gene sequence: CDR1 SGHAT, CDR2 FQNNGV. There are 19 residues in the CDR3. CDR3 DNA: TGTGCCAGCAGCCCCTGGTCGACTAGCGGATCCCTCTCCTACAATGAGCAGTTCTTC. This sequence encodes CASSPWSTSGSLSYNEQFF.

The chain recombines TRBV11-2 with TRBJ1-6, with a tentative D call TRBD1 (6 bases). Germline V gives CDR1 SGHAT, CDR2 FQNNGV. This CDR3 has 14 residues. V lost 7 bases and J lost 4, with 11 bases in between. Written as DNA, the CDR3 is TGTGCCAGCACGGGGGGCTTGTATAATTCACCCCTCCACTTT. As protein: CASTGGLYNSPLHF.

V is TRBV27 and J is TRBJ1-4; possibly TRBD1 for D (5 bases). CDR1 is MNHEY, CDR2 SMNVEV, per germline (reference sequence). The CDR3 extends over 14 amino acids. Between the trimmed V and J ends, which lost 0 bases and 8 bases, there was a span of 10 bases. The CDR3 DNA reads as TGTGCCAGCAGTTTATCAGGGGCCGGGGAAAAACTGTTTTTT. The encoded protein is CASSLSGAGEKLFF.

This clone has just a few counts. The chain employs TRBV5-6 and TRBJ2-7; 9 nucleotides match TRBD2. The CDR3 length is 14 residues. Trimming removed 0 bases from V and 9 bases from J; junction bases left unmatched: 7. Germline V lookup: CDR1 SGHDT, CDR2 YYEEEE. The CDR3 is CASSLEAGGIGQYV. The CDR3 coding sequence is TGTGCCAGCAGCTTGGAGGCGGGAGGGATCGGGCAGTACGTC.

The rearrangement joins TRBV10-1 to TRBJ2-1, with a tentative D call TRBD2 (6 bases). Germline V gene lookup returns CDR1 WNHNN and CDR2 SYGVQD (reference sequence). The CDR3 totals 15 residues. With 0 bases removed from V and 9 bases from J, the gap between germline ends came to 15 bases. The CDR3 here is CASSESGGPQGEQFF. Written as DNA, the CDR3 is TGCGCCAGCAGTGAGTCAGGAGGGCCCCAAGGTGAGCAGTTCTTC.

The V gene is TRBV18, the J gene TRBJ2-7; 9 nucleotides agree with TRBD1. With 4 bases clipped from V and 5 bases from J, the junction kept 3 bases outside the gene matches. CDR3 size: 13 residues. The germline V gene encodes CDR1 KGHSH and CDR2 LQKENI. The CDR3 reads CASSRDRENEQYV. Written as DNA, the CDR3 is TGTGCCAGCTCACGGGACAGGGAGAACGAGCAGTACGTC.

The table lists this clone with a count of one. The gene calls are TRBV5-1 and TRBJ1-1; 7 nucleotides line up with TRBD1. This CDR3 region has 14 residues. Trimming cost V 4 bases and J 4 bases; bases outside gene matches: 7. CDR1 and CDR2 from the germline V gene are SGHRS and YFSETQ. The CDR3 here is CASSPLTGSTEAFF. As DNA, the CDR3 is TGCGCCAGCAGCCCGTTGACAGGGAGCACTGAAGCTTTCTTT.

The chain is built from TRBV30 and TRBJ1-1, with 9 bases fitting TRBD1. The CDR3 length is 13 residues. Germline loops: CDR1 GTSNPN, CDR2 SVGIG (reference sequence). V was pared by 4 bases and J by 3 bases, with 3 bases of the junction left unmatched. The CDR3 DNA is TGTGCCTGGACCGACAGGGGGGACACTGAAGCTTTCTTT. Its translation: CAWTDRGDTEAFF.

This clone was seen once. The chain carries TRBV6-4 and TRBJ2-5; the match to TRBD2 covers 10 bases. This CDR3 spans 19 amino acids. V lost 6 bases and J lost 3; bases outside the gene matches: 19. Germline CDR1 and CDR2: MRHNA and SNTAGT. In DNA form, the CDR3 reads TGTGCCAGCAGAATTGCTACGTCAATTAGCGGGAGGACGGAAGAGACCCAGTACTTC. Translated: CASRIATSISGRTEETQYF.

As for this clone: Additional DNA sequences in this sample encode the identical CDR3. This rearrangement joins TRBV7-2 to TRBJ2-5; D perhaps matches TRBD2 (5 bases). Germline CDR1 and CDR2: SGHTA and FQGNSA. V was trimmed by 1 base and J by 5 bases, leaving 11 bases between them. The CDR3 runs 14 residues. The CDR3 nucleotides are TGTGCCAGCAGCTTAGGGCCGGGAAGGGAGACCCAGTACTTC. It codes for CASSLGPGRETQYF.

The chain has TRBV30 and TRBJ1-2; D may be TRBD1 (6 bases). CDR1 is GTSNPN and CDR2 is SVGIG in the germline V gene (reference sequence). The CDR3 is made up of 13 amino acids. Between the trimmed V and J ends, which lost 1 base and 6 bases, there was a span of 12 bases. CDR3 DNA: TGTGCCTGGAGTGCCACACAGGGAGATGGCTACACCTTC. Protein sequence: CAWSATQGDGYTF.

The chain joins TRBV12-3 or TRBV12-4 to TRBJ1-3; D call uncertain. This CDR3 comprises 11 residues. Trimming removed 5 bases from V and 16 bases from J, with 15 bases in between. CDR3: CASSTSPPRYF. The CDR3 bases are TGTGCCAGCAGTACCTCGCCCCCTAGGTATTTT.

The rearrangement joins TRBV29-1 to TRBJ2-5; 12 bases are shared with TRBD2. The CDR3 spans 14 residues. V shed 4 bases and J 4 bases; nucleotides not matched to a gene: 4. Looked up from germline, CDR1 is SQVTM and CDR2 is ANQGSEA. This CDR3 is CSVVPGLAGETQYF. CDR3 nucleotide sequence: TGCAGCGTTGTACCGGGACTAGCGGGAGAGACCCAGTACTTC.

This chain connects TRBV10-3 to TRBJ1-2, with TRBD1 matching 9 bases. CDR3 length: 14 residues. V trimming: 0 bases; J trimming: 5 bases; junction bases outside the gene matches: 1. Germline V gene lookup returns CDR1 ENHRY and CDR2 SYGVKD. The CDR3 sequence is CAISESGQGYGYTF. The DNA of the CDR3 is TGTGCCATCAGTGAGTCAGGACAGGGGTATGGCTACACCTTC.